The source of this TCR beta chain is a study of blood T cell repertoires in COVID-19. Study in general: Donors in the United States, Italy and Spain gave samples during acute or convalescent COVID-19. T cells, B-cell-depleted T cells, or PBMCs supplied cDNA or gDNA.

In the authors' methods: Reference gene primer amplification yielded estimated nucleated cell counts. The repertoire was sequenced with immunoSEQ multiplex PCR; TCRdb's copy has only in-frame clones and lacks some. V, J and clone size reflect that table, while D and trimming were determined from the DNA. The repertoire has roughly 40,000 clones, roughly 84% of them found once; the top ten carry more than 2%. The CDR3 has 14 residues. The germline CDR1 and CDR2 sequences are SGHDT and YYEEEE. V was clipped by 3 bases and J by 9 bases; unmatched bases: 11. This sequence was found in a human donor in a cohort sampled during active COVID-19. This sequence joins TRBV5-6 and TRBJ1-1; 7 bases map to TRBD1. Specimen: peripheral blood. CDR3 in amino acids: CASSSDRALAQAFF. CDR3 DNA: TGTGCCAGCAGCTCCGACAGGGCCCTTGCGCAAGCTTTCTTT. Variable domain in full (rest from reference TRBV5-6 and TRBJ1-1): DAGVTQSPTHLIKTRGQQVTLRCSPKSGHDTVSWYQQALGQGPQFIFQYYEEEERQRGNFPDRFSGHQFPNYSSELNVNALLLGDSALYLCASSSDRALAQAFFGQGTRLTVV.